Sequencing of this T cell receptor beta chain was carried out in a study of regulatory T cells in long-lasting Graves disease. General observations from the study: Favored usage of TRBV28, TRBJ1-2 and TRBJ2-5 was recorded in persistent disease.

Documented time point: newly diagnosed GD, antithyroid drugs for less than 3 months. PBMC-derived RNA was used for the TCR library. In each case, Graves' disease was diagnosed per American Thyroid Association guidelines. This clonotype was observed a handful of times. Its antigen is unknown. Germline-derived CDR1 and CDR2 are SQVTM and ANQGSEA. There are 14 residues in the CDR3. Trimming stripped 0 bases from V and 4 bases from J, with 12 bases between. Researchers made TCR beta libraries by using iRepertoire HTBI primers and running Arm-PCR on CDR3 regions. TCRdb reprocessed the multiplex PCR reads with MiXCR, giving one entry per CDR3 protein. The sample includes 620,000 or so distinct CDR3 sequences, 16% of them seen just once. This sample was also put to use in a study of T cells in Graves' hyperthyroidism and ophthalmopathy. That paper states: Carried out on the TCR CDR3, a first-round RT-PCR used the HTBI primer set.

The clonotype comes from a woman in her 30s with Graves disease. Source: peripheral blood mononuclear cells (PBMCs), taken at new diagnosis, from a patient treated with antithyroid drugs. This chain links TRBV29-1 with TRBJ1-2; no firm D call. The CDR3 protein is CSVEDLRRGYGYTF. CDR3 DNA sequence: TGCAGCGTTGAAGATCTCAGGAGAGGCTATGGCTACACCTTC.